These 23 T cell receptor beta chains came from one sample sequenced in a study of response to subunit inactivated influenza vaccine. TCRdb recomputed calls from the RT-PCR reads with MiXCR, one row per CDR3 protein. The data contain approximately 500,000 distinct CDR3 sequences, 10% to 15% of them singletons. This material consisted of PBMCs from blood, taken 40 to 50 days after vaccination. Receptors were obtained from a man aged 45 to 65 who received an inactivated influenza vaccine.

This clonotype was counted between two and nine times. This chain connects TRBV7-9 to TRBJ2-5; D is unclear. The V and J ends lost 3 bases and 5 bases respectively, with 13 bases between them. Per germline, CDR1 SEHNR and CDR2 FQNEAQ (reference sequence). The CDR3 consists of 14 residues. CDR3 in amino acids: CASSFESLGETQYF. CDR3 sequence (DNA): TGTGCCAGCAGCTTTGAATCACTGGGGGAGACCCAGTACTTC.

V is TRBV29-1 and J is TRBJ2-7; D gene ambiguous. In germline, CDR1 is SQVTM, CDR2 ANQGSEA. This CDR3 is built from 11 residues. V lost 2 bases to trimming and J lost 6 bases, with 8 bases between them. CDR3 DNA sequence: TGCAGCGTTGAACTGGGTGCCGAGCAGTACTTC. Translating gives CSVELGAEQYF.

The chain is built from TRBV10-3 and TRBJ1-5; no clear D. Trimming removed 7 bases at V and 7 bases at J, with 17 bases between. This CDR3 has 14 amino acids. Germline V gene sequence: CDR1 ENHRY, CDR2 SYGVKD. CDR3 nucleotide sequence: TGTGCCATCAACGGCCGAGGGCTGGGCCAGCCCCAGCATTTT. It encodes CAINGRGLGQPQHF.

CDR3 residues: CASSEDLRSGQYF. CDR3 nucleotide sequence: TGTGCCAGCAGCGAAGACCTCCGGAGCGGGCAGTACTTC. The chain combines TRBV7-6 with TRBJ2-7; D might be TRBD2 (5 bases). CDR3 length equals 13 residues. Trimming stripped 5 bases from V and 9 bases from J, with 17 bases between. Germline V lookup: CDR1 SGHVS, CDR2 FNYEAQ.

This clonotype was observed at least ten times. This chain joins TRBV6-5 and TRBJ1-6; 9 nucleotides align to TRBD1. Trimming at V came to 4 bases and at J to 9 bases, leaving 7 bases not matched to a gene. The CDR3 spans 15 residues. Germline V lookup: CDR1 MNHEY, CDR2 SVGAGI. The CDR3: CASSFTTGGVSPLHF. CDR3 bases: TGTGCCAGCAGTTTCACGACAGGGGGGGTTTCACCCCTCCACTTT.

The rearrangement uses TRBV7-2 and TRBJ2-5; tentatively, D is TRBD2 (6 bases). V was cut by 5 bases and J by 2 bases, with 12 bases left in between. The germline V gene encodes CDR1 SGHTA and CDR2 FQGNSA. The CDR3 contains 14 residues. The CDR3 DNA is TGTGCCAGCAGCCAGGGACTTTTACAAGAGACCCAGTACTTC. It specifies CASSQGLLQETQYF.

This clonotype turned up a few times. This chain uses TRBV24-1 with TRBJ2-1; no definite D call. The V gene lost 0 bases and the J gene lost 9 bases, with 5 bases spanning the gap. Germline V CDR1 and CDR2: KGHDR, SFDVKD. The CDR3 loop spans 12 amino acids. The DNA for the CDR3 is TGTGCCACCAGTGATTTGAGGAGTGAGCAGTTCTTC. Translation: CATSDLRSEQFF.

This clonotype was recorded a few times. J is TRBJ2-1 and V is TRBV20-1; TRBD2 matches 10 bases. Germline CDR1 and CDR2: DFQATT and SNEGSKA (reference sequence). Trimming at V came to 6 bases and at J to 5 bases, leaving 7 bases not matched to a gene. The CDR3 sequence is 14 residues long. DNA for the CDR3: TGCAGTGCCCAGTTTACTAGCGGGAACAATGAGCAGTTCTTC. It translates to CSAQFTSGNNEQFF.

CDR3 residues: CASSLAAGATNEKLFF. Written as DNA, the CDR3 is TGCGCCAGCAGCTTGGCCGCAGGTGCAACTAATGAAAAACTGTTTTTT. J is TRBJ1-4 and V is TRBV5-1; no firm D call. The CDR3 spans 16 residues. CDR1 and CDR2 (germline): SGHRS, YFSETQ. V was shortened by 0 bases and J by 0 bases, with 9 bases between the two germline ends.

The chain joins TRBV29-1 to TRBJ2-3; D is possibly TRBD1 or TRBD2 (6 bases each). The V gene's germline CDR1 is SQVTM and CDR2 ANQGSEA. The ends were cut back, 5 bases at V and 0 bases at J, with 15 bases in the middle. The CDR3 has 15 residues. This CDR3 is CSVIGGTSSTDTQYF. The DNA for the CDR3 is TGCAGCGTTATCGGAGGGACATCTAGCACAGATACGCAGTATTTT.

The chain uses TRBV9 and TRBJ1-1, with 10 bases that match TRBD1. J was trimmed by 5 bases and V by 4 bases; bases with no gene match: 14. Germline CDR1 and CDR2: SGDLS and YYNGEE. This CDR3 region has 17 residues. The CDR3 protein is CASSPSDRGLSGTEAFF. The CDR3 bases are TGTGCCAGCAGCCCCTCCGACAGGGGGCTATCGGGGACTGAAGCTTTCTTT.

This clonotype was found once. The chain recombines TRBV19 with TRBJ1-5; TRBD1 matches 7 bases. Germline trimming cut 6 bases from V and 0 bases from J; bases unmatched to any gene: 8. This CDR3 contains 16 residues. The germline V gene encodes CDR1 LNHDA and CDR2 SQIVND (reference sequence). The CDR3 here is CASRTGQGYSNQPQHF. In DNA form, the CDR3 reads TGTGCCAGTAGGACAGGGCAGGGGTATAGCAATCAGCCCCAGCATTTT.

This clonotype was seen many times. The genes are TRBV20-1 and TRBJ2-7; 11 nucleotides align to TRBD2. The CDR3 runs 14 residues. Germline V gene lookup returns CDR1 DFQATT and CDR2 SNEGSKA (reference sequence). V was pared by 5 bases and J by 7 bases, with 10 bases of the junction left unmatched. CDR3 protein: CSAGGTSGSWEQYF. Here the CDR3 DNA reads TGCAGTGCTGGAGGGACTAGCGGCTCGTGGGAGCAGTACTTC.

This clonotype was counted only a few times. The CDR3 nucleotides are TGTGCCAGCTCACCGATCTCCCTCCTCAATGAGCAGTTCTTC. It is translated as CASSPISLLNEQFF. The rearrangement links TRBV18 to TRBJ2-1; D remains unclear. CDR1 is KGHSH, CDR2 LQKENI, per germline. The CDR3 is made up of 14 amino acids. V lost 3 bases, J lost 6 bases, and 12 bases lay in between.

The rearrangement links TRBV7-2 to TRBJ1-5; D perhaps matches TRBD1 (6 bases). Per germline, CDR1 SGHTA and CDR2 FQGNSA. V dropped 1 base and J dropped 5 bases, with 15 bases sitting between them. The CDR3 is made up of 16 amino acids. The CDR3 loop reads CASSLVYTGRDQPQHF. The DNA of the CDR3 is TGTGCCAGCAGCTTAGTCTATACAGGGCGTGATCAGCCCCAGCATTTT.

This clonotype has more than one count but fewer than ten. This chain uses TRBV28 with TRBJ1-2, with D hard to call. Trimming took 5 bases from V and 5 from J, leaving 6 bases between them. The CDR3 contains 11 residues. Germline values: CDR1 MDHEN, CDR2 SYDVKM. Here the CDR3 DNA reads TGTGCCAGCAGTACCTATTATGGCTACACCTTC. Its protein product is CASSTYYGYTF.

The chain links TRBV7-2 to TRBJ1-6, with TRBD1 matching 7 bases. Trimming took 5 bases from V and 9 from J; bases not matched to a gene: 4. The CDR3 is 13 residues long. Germline loops: CDR1 SGHTA, CDR2 FQGNSA. The chain's CDR3 is CASSDDRVSPLHF. The CDR3, as DNA: TGTGCCAGCAGCGACGACAGGGTTTCACCCCTCCACTTT. Full variable domain (remainder filled in from reference TRBV7-2 and TRBJ1-6): GAGVSQSPSNKVTEKGKDVELRCDPISGHTALYWYRQSLGQGLEFLIYFQGNSAPDKSGLPSDRFSAERTGGSVSTLTIQRTQQEDSAVYLCASSDDRVSPLHFGNGTRLTVT.

The table lists this clonotype with a few counts. The rearrangement links TRBV3-1 to TRBJ2-5; a possible D gene is TRBD2 (6 bases). Germline V CDR1 and CDR2: LGHDT, YNNKEL (reference sequence). Trimming pared 4 bases from V and 2 bases from J, leaving 14 bases between. CDR3 length: 15 residues. In nucleotides, the CDR3 is TGTGCCAGCAGCCTCACGGCGGGGAGGCAAGAGACCCAGTACTTC. Protein product: CASSLTAGRQETQYF.

V usage is TRBV14 and J usage is TRBJ1-1; 8 bases align to TRBD1. Trimming at V came to 5 bases and at J to 10 bases, leaving 3 bases not matched to a gene. The CDR3 runs 11 residues. Germline loops: CDR1 SGHDN, CDR2 FVKESK. The CDR3 DNA reads TGTGCCAGCAGCGCGGACAGGGTAGCTTTCTTT. Protein: CASSADRVAFF.

This clonotype was counted at least ten times. The chain employs TRBV29-1 and TRBJ2-7; TRBD2 might be the D (6 bases). This CDR3 region has 14 residues. V shed 4 bases and J shed 3 bases, with 16 bases lying between them. Germline-derived CDR1 and CDR2 are SQVTM and ANQGSEA. The CDR3 protein is CSVGNGGTYYEQYF. CDR3 bases: TGCAGCGTTGGAAACGGAGGGACTTACTACGAGCAGTACTTC.

The V and J genes are TRBV7-1 and TRBJ2-1; D gene uncertain. TRBV7-1 is known as an ORF, though its function is uncertain. The CDR3 has 14 residues. V lost 3 bases to trimming and J lost 3 bases, with 9 bases between them. CDR3: CASSSLPLYNEQFF. DNA for the CDR3: TGTGCCAGCAGCTCCCTCCCACTCTACAATGAGCAGTTCTTC.

This clonotype appeared a few times. This chain uses TRBV29-1 with TRBJ2-5; tentatively, D is TRBD1 or TRBD2 (5 bases each). The V end was cut by 8 bases, the J end by 4 bases, with 11 bases between. This CDR3 is 11 amino acids long. From germline, CDR1 is SQVTM and CDR2 ANQGSEA. The CDR3 sequence is CSTRDLETQYF. The CDR3, as DNA: TGCAGCACTCGGGACCTAGAGACCCAGTACTTC.

In this sample, this clonotype turned up many times. The CDR3 coding sequence is TGTGCCAGCAGCTTAGTATCAGGGAGCGCCCCAGATACGCAGTATTTT. Translating gives CASSLVSGSAPDTQYF. The chain recombines TRBV7-2 with TRBJ2-3; D is possibly TRBD1 or TRBD2 (5 bases each). CDR1 and CDR2 from the germline V gene are SGHTA and FQGNSA. The CDR3 length is 16 residues. Trimming stripped 1 base from V and 4 bases from J, with 15 bases between.